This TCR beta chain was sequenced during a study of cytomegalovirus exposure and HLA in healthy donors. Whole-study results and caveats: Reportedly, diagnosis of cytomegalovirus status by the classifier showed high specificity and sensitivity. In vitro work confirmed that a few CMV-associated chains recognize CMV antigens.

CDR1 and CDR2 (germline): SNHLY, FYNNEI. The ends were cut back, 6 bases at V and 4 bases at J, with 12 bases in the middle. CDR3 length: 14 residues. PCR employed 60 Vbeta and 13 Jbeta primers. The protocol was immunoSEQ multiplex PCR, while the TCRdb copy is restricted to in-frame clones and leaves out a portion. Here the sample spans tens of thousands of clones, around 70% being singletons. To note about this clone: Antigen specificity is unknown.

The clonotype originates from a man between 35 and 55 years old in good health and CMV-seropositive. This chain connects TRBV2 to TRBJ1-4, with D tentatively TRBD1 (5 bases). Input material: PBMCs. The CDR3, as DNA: TGTGCCAGCAGCGTACAGGCTGTTAATGAAAAACTGTTTTTT. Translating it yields CASSVQAVNEKLFF.